This T cell receptor beta chain was sequenced for a study of PD-L1 blockade in urothelial cancer (dated by TCRdb to about 2017). About the full investigation: All patients started therapy in the mid-2010s and received atezolizumab 1,200 mg intravenously every 3 weeks. About 90% of the roughly 30 patients were identified as males with urothelial cancer of bladder origin, and a prior smoking history was reported by 18 of 29 patients. Patients had an ECOG performance status of 0 or 1 and had received between 0 and 3 prior chemotherapy regimens. Blood samples were analyzed at 3 weeks after treatment start (second dose) and at 6 weeks after treatment start. Blood samples gave a median of roughly 150,000 T cells and 77,000 or so unique TCRs, with a median clonality of about 0.078. The study was an exploratory multi-omic analysis of somatic, immune and clinical correlates of response to PD-L1 blockade with atezolizumab in urothelial cancer. Pretreatment tumor samples and matched peripheral blood, collected serially before and after atezolizumab treatment, underwent TCR sequencing. Durable clinical benefit was defined as a progression-free survival longer than 6 months, and TCR features were additionally tested against progression-free survival and overall survival. In the same patients who had TCR sequencing, pretreatment tumors also underwent whole exome sequencing and RNA sequencing. Durable clinical benefit was achieved by nine patients but not by the remaining 20. Pretreatment blood TCR-seq was available for under 35 patients, at least one posttreatment blood collection was obtained for 25 or so patients, and tumor TCR-seq was available for 25 or so patients.

Broad study findings and their caveats: A pretreatment peripheral blood TCR clonality below the median was linked to improved progression-free and overall survival. Among patients with durable benefit, tumor-associated TCR clones showed greater expansion in peripheral blood 3 weeks after treatment started (n of about 21, p = 0.022). Because the sample size was small (n ≈ 29) and many of the analyses were exploratory, the results are meant to be hypothesis-generating.

To note about this clone: This receptor's antigen is unknown. Nothing much larger sits one base from this clone, and base qualities are not available.

To estimate absolute template abundance from read counts, synthetic TCR analog templates were spiked into each PCR. TCRbeta CDR3 regions were amplified from genomic DNA with bias-controlled V and J gene primers using the immunoSEQ assay. Sequencing of rearranged TCRbeta segments was performed at approximately 20X coverage. Concerning the study's data processing: Clustering was used to correct sequencing errors, and CDR3s were annotated against IMGT so that V, D and J genes could be assigned. Downstream analyses used only productive TCRbeta rearrangements, leaving out any out-of-frame or stop-codon sequences. To compute clonality, Shannon entropy was normalized by the log of the number of unique productive sequences and then subtracted from one. Fisher's exact test with Benjamini-Hochberg correction, using a cutoff of adjusted p below 0.01, was how clones that differed between time points or between blood and tumor were identified. What TCRdb holds here is the immuneACCESS table cut down to in-frame rearrangements. Part of the clones is not present; checked against another copy, under half of the missing clones reflect an unresolved V gene, and the others are unexplained. That table supplies the V and J calls and clone size; D and trimming were determined from the DNA. A total of 50,000 to 60,000 clones appear in this sample, over 75% of them only once. The ten largest clones capture 5% to 6% of the sample.

A total of some 30 patients with locally advanced or metastatic urothelial carcinoma, treated at Memorial Sloan Kettering on a trial protocol, made up the cohort. Peripheral blood mononuclear cells were collected pretreatment and during treatment, with between 1 and 8 total time points per patient. The Qiagen DNeasy Blood extraction kit was used to purify genomic DNA from total PBMCs and from tumor samples. Collected pretreatment and during treatment, PBMCs were isolated and stored as previously described. Clipping removes 6 bases from V and 5 bases from J, with 11 as the unmatched junction base count. As encoded in the germline V gene (reference sequence), CDR1 is LNHDA while CDR2 is SQIVND. The CDR3 runs 16 residues from the cysteine to the phenylalanine. The DNA shown is the 48-base CDR3, in frame from base 1.

This specimen consisted of PBMCs, obtained around atezolizumab (anti-PD-L1) treatment. Recombination connected TRBV19 to TRBJ2-5; 11 central nucleotides agree with TRBD2. The TCR sequence derives from a middle-aged man with urothelial cancer. The DNA reads TGTGCCAGTAGCCACTTCTCTAGCGGGAGGATTGAGACCCAGTACTTC. This sequence encodes CASSHFSSGRIETQYF.